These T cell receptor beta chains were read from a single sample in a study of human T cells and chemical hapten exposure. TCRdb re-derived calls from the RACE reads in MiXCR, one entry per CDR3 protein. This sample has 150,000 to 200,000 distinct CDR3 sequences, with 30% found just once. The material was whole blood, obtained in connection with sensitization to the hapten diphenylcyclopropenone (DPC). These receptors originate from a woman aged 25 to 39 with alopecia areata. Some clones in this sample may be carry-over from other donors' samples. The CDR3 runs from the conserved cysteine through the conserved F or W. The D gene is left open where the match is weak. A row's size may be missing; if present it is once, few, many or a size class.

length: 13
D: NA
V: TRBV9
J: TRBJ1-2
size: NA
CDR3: CASSEILGYGYTF
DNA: TGTGCCAGCAGCGAAATTCTTGGTTATGGCTACACCTTC

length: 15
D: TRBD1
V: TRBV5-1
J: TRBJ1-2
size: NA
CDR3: CASSLSGTGAGGYTF
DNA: TGCGCCAGCAGCCTCTCCGGGACAGGGGCTGGTGGCTACACCTTC

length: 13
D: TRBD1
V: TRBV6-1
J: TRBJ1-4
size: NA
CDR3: CASIRTGTEKLFF
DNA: TGTGCCAGCATCAGGACAGGCACCGAAAAACTGTTTTTT

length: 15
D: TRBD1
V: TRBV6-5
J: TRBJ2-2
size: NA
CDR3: CASTADRADTGELFF
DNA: TGTGCCAGCACCGCGGACAGGGCCGACACCGGGGAGCTGTTTTTT

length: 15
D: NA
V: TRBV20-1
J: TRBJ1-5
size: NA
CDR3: CSARVGGVSNQPQHF
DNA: TGCAGTGCTAGAGTTGGAGGGGTGAGCAATCAGCCCCAGCATTTT

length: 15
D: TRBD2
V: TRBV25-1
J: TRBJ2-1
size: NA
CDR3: CASSVHSGGSNEQFF
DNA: TGTGCCAGCAGTGTCCATTCGGGAGGAAGTAATGAGCAGTTCTTC

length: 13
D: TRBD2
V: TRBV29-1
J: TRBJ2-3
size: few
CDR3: CSAYLAGADTQYF
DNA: TGCAGCGCTTATCTAGCGGGGGCAGATACGCAGTATTTT

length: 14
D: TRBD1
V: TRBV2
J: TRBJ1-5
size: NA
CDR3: CASSVRGQYQPQHF
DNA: TGTGCCAGCAGTGTAAGGGGGCAATACCAGCCCCAGCATTTT

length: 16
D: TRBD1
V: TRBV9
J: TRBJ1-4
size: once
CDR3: CASSVGGSRGHEKLFF
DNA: TGTGCCAGCAGCGTAGGAGGGTCGAGGGGGCATGAAAAACTGTTTTTT

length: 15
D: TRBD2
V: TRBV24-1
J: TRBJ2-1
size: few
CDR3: CATRPTSGRDNEQFF
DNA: TGTGCCACCCGACCCACTAGCGGGAGAGACAATGAGCAGTTCTTC

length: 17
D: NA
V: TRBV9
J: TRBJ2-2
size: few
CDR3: CASSVNSRGAGTGELFF
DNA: TGTGCCAGCAGCGTCAACTCTAGGGGGGCCGGAACCGGGGAGCTGTTTTTT

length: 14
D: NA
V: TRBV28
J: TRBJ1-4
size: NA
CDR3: CVSQGAGDGGKLFF
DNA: TGTGTCAGCCAAGGGGCCGGAGATGGGGGAAAACTGTTTTTT

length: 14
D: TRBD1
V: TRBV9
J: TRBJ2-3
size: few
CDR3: CASSVGGTADTQYF
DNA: TGTGCCAGCAGCGTAGGGGGGACAGCCGATACGCAGTATTTT

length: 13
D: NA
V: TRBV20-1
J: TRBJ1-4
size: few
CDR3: CSARGAEDEKLFF
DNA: TGCAGTGCTAGGGGCGCAGAGGATGAAAAACTGTTTTTT

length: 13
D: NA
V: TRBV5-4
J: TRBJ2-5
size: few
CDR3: CASSRGGPETQYF
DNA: TGTGCCAGCAGCCGAGGGGGGCCCGAGACCCAGTACTTC

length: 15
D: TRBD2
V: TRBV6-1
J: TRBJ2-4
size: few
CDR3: CASRTSGSQGNIQYF
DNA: TGTGCCAGCCGGACTAGCGGGAGCCAGGGGAACATTCAGTACTTC

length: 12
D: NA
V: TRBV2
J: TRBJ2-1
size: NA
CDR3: CASSAIYNEQFF
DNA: TGTGCCAGCAGTGCCATCTACAATGAGCAGTTCTTC

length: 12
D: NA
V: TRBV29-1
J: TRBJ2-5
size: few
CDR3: CSVDALTGTQYF
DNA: TGCAGCGTTGATGCCCTAACGGGGACCCAGTACTTC

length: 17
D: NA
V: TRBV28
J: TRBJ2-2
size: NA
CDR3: CASSLPQGLPNTGELFF
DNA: TGTGCCAGCAGTTTACCCCAGGGGCTCCCGAACACCGGGGAGCTGTTTTTT

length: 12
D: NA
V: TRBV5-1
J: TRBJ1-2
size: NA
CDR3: CASSLHSTGYTF
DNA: TGCGCCAGCAGCTTGCACAGTACCGGCTACACCTTC

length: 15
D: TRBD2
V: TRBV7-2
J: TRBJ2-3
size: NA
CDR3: CASSRTRVQTDTQYF
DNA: TGTGCCAGCAGCCGGACTAGGGTTCAGACAGATACGCAGTATTTT

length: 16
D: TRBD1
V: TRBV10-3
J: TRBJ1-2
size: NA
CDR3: CAARSGTGGLRNGYTF
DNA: TGTGCCGCGAGATCCGGGACAGGGGGCTTAAGGAATGGCTACACCTTC

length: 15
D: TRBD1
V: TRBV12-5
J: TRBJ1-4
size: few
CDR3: CASGSSTGGPEKLFF
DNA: TGTGCTAGTGGATCCTCGACAGGGGGTCCGGAAAAACTGTTTTTT

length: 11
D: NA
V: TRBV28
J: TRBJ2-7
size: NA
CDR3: CASRTTGEQYF
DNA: TGTGCCAGCAGAACCACCGGGGAGCAGTACTTC

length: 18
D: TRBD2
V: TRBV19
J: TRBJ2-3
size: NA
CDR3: CASRRTGLAGTSTDTRYF
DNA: TGTGCCAGTAGGAGAACAGGACTAGCGGGGACGAGCACAGATACGCGGTATTTT

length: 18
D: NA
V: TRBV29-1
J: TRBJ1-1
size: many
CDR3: CSVQTTSRGLGLNTEAFF
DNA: TGCAGCGTTCAAACGACCAGTAGGGGCTTGGGCTTGAACACTGAAGCTTTCTTT

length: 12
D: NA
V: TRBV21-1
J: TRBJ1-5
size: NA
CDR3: CASSKVGQPQHF
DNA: TGTGCCAGCAGCAAAGTAGGTCAGCCCCAGCATTTT

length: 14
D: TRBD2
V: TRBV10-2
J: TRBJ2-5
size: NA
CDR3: CASAQREVGGTQYF
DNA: TGCGCCAGCGCCCAGCGGGAGGTCGGGGGGACCCAGTACTTC

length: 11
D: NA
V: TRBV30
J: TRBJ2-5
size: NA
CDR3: CAWSVLETQYF
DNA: TGTGCCTGGAGTGTACTAGAGACCCAGTACTTC

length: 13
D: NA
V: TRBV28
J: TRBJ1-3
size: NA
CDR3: CASSLGAGNTIYF
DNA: TGTGCCAGCAGTTTAGGGGCTGGAAACACCATATATTTT

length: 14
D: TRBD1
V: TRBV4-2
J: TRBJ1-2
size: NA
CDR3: CASSSPGGQGGYTF
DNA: TGTGCCAGCAGCTCACCCGGGGGACAGGGTGGCTACACCTTC

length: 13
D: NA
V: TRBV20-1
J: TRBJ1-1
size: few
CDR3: CSARDNVNTEAFF
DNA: TGCAGTGCTAGAGATAATGTGAACACTGAAGCTTTCTTT

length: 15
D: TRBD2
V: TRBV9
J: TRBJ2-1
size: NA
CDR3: CASSVVGGGFNEQFF
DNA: TGTGCCAGCAGCGTAGTTGGCGGGGGGTTCAATGAGCAGTTCTTC

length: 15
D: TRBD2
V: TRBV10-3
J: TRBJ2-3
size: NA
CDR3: CAISETSGSTDTQYF
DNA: TGTGCCATCAGTGAAACTAGCGGCAGCACAGATACGCAGTATTTT

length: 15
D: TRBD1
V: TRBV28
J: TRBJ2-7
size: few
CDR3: CASSWGQAPSYEQYF
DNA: TGTGCCAGCAGTTGGGGACAGGCTCCCTCCTACGAGCAGTACTTC

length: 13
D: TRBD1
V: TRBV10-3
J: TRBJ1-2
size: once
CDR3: CASQLQGANGYTF
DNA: TGTGCCAGCCAGCTACAGGGGGCAAATGGCTACACCTTC